A single sample gave rise to the 14 T cell receptor beta chains below, sequenced in a study of blood T cell repertoires in COVID-19. Assay: immunoSEQ multiplex PCR; the TCRdb copy retains only in-frame clones and omits some. This sample has under 300,000 clones; around 85% occur once, and the top ten carry 5.5% to 8%. Sequencing was performed on peripheral blood. These receptors were obtained from a woman aged 55-69 years with active or convalescent COVID-19.

The rearrangement uses TRBV5-4 and TRBJ2-5; TRBD1 might be the D (5 bases). This CDR3 has 15 residues. V was shortened by 0 bases and J by 1 base, with 10 bases between the two germline ends. Germline CDR1 is SGHNT and CDR2 is YYREEE (reference sequence). This CDR3 is CASSLDPDTQETQYF. As DNA, the CDR3 is TGTGCCAGCAGCTTGGATCCGGACACCCAAGAGACCCAGTACTTC.

The chain recombines TRBV9 with TRBJ2-2, with 10 nucleotides matching TRBD2. The CDR3 length is 16 residues. Looked up from germline, CDR1 is SGDLS and CDR2 is YYNGEE. V shed 3 bases and J 0 bases; nucleotides not matched to a gene: 2. CDR3 amino acids: CASSATSGANTGELFF. CDR3 bases: TGTGCCAGCAGCGCCACTAGCGGGGCGAACACCGGGGAGCTGTTTTTT. The variable domain in full, with the rest retrieved from reference TRBV9 and TRBJ2-2, is DSGVTQTPKHLITATGQRVTLRCSPRSGDLSVYWYQQSLDQGLQFLIQYYNGEERAKGNILERFSAQQFPDLHSELNLSSLELGDSALYFCASSATSGANTGELFFGEGSRLTVL.

The chain couples TRBV10-2 to TRBJ1-6, with 7 positions matching TRBD1. Germline V CDR1 and CDR2: WSHSY, SAAADI. CDR3 length: 14 amino acids. Germline trimming cut 7 bases from V and 5 bases from J; bases unmatched to any gene: 5. CDR3 nucleotide sequence: TGCGCCAGCATATCGGGACAGAATAATTCACCCCTCCACTTT. This translates into CASISGQNNSPLHF.

This clone showed up just once. The CDR3 loop is CASDSGGFTGELFF. Written as DNA, the CDR3 is TGTGCGAGCGATAGCGGGGGCTTCACCGGGGAGCTGTTTTTT. This rearrangement joins TRBV11-2 to TRBJ2-2; 9 bases agree with TRBD2. The CDR3 runs 14 residues. The germline V gene encodes CDR1 SGHAT and CDR2 FQNNGV.

This clone has more than one count but fewer than ten. This sequence joins TRBV5-4 and TRBJ1-2, with TRBD1 as a possible D gene (5 bases). The V end lost 4 bases, the J end lost 8 bases, and 15 bases lay between the germline ends. The germline V gene has CDR1 SGHNT and CDR2 YYREEE (reference sequence). This CDR3 region has 13 residues. The CDR3 DNA sequence: TGTGCCAGCAGCATGTGGAACGGGGGGGGCTACACCTTC. Its protein is CASSMWNGGGYTF.

The CDR3 spells CASSRGLAGTNEQFF. CDR3 nucleotide sequence: TGTGCCAGCAGCCGAGGACTAGCGGGGACCAATGAGCAGTTCTTC. The chain combines TRBV7-3 with TRBJ2-1; 12 nucleotides align to TRBD2. CDR1 and CDR2 from the germline V gene are SGHTA and FQGTGA. The length of the CDR3 is 15 residues. J lost 6 bases, V lost 5 bases, and 5 bases had no gene match.

A note on this clone: This same CDR3 is encoded by further DNA sequences in the sample. The chain is built from TRBV12-3 or TRBV12-4 and TRBJ1-5; unclear D gene. The CDR3 is 13 amino acids. V lost 2 bases and J 5 bases, leaving 7 bases between the germline ends. Written as DNA, the CDR3 is TGTGCCAGCAGTTTATCCGGGGATCAGCCCCAGCATTTT. This sequence encodes CASSLSGDQPQHF.

J is TRBJ1-4 and V is TRBV18, with a tentative D call TRBD1 (5 bases). Germline CDR1 KGHSH, CDR2 LQKENI. This CDR3 spans 15 amino acids. V dropped 2 bases and J dropped 2 bases, with 9 bases sitting between them. The CDR3 region is CASSPGAITNEKLFF. CDR3 DNA: TGTGCCAGCTCACCAGGGGCGATTACTAATGAAAAACTGTTTTTT. Full variable domain (missing parts from reference TRBV18 and TRBJ1-4): NAGVMQNPRHLVRRRGQEARLRCSPMKGHSHVYWYRQLPEEGLKFMVYLQKENIIDESGMPKERFSAEFPKEGPSILRIQQVVRGDSAAYFCASSPGAITNEKLFFGSGTQLSVL.

Here the CDR3 DNA reads TGTGCCAGCAGCTCCGGGACTAGCGGGAGACGCAGCGAGCAGTTCTTC. Translation: CASSSGTSGRRSEQFF. The chain employs TRBV7-3 and TRBJ2-1; 14 bases line up with TRBD2. The V gene's germline CDR1 is SGHTA and CDR2 FQGTGA. The CDR3 consists of 16 residues. With 4 bases clipped from V and 10 bases from J, the junction kept 9 bases outside the gene matches.

The chain links TRBV15 to TRBJ2-7; 11 bases are a match to TRBD2. After removal of 5 bases from V and 5 bases from J, the junction contained 11 bases not matched to a gene. The CDR3 length is 16 residues. Germline V lookup: CDR1 LNHNV, CDR2 YYDKDF (reference sequence). DNA for the CDR3: TGTGCCACCAGCGGCCGCAGACTAGCGGGAACCGACGAGCAGTACTTC. The encoded protein is CATSGRRLAGTDEQYF.

The chain couples TRBV7-6 to TRBJ2-6; 7 nucleotides match TRBD2. CDR1 SGHVS and CDR2 FNYEAQ come from the germline V gene. This CDR3 has 20 residues. V was pared by 1 base and J by 4 bases, with 16 bases of the junction left unmatched. CDR3 nucleotide sequence: TGTGCCAGCAGCTTAGGCGGGCGGGCTAGCGGAGGTCTGGGGGCCAACGTCCTGACTTTC. Translated: CASSLGGRASGGLGANVLTF.

The genes are TRBV27 and TRBJ2-1, with 16 bases aligning to TRBD2. Trimming cost V 6 bases and J 1 base; bases outside gene matches: 6. The CDR3 contains 18 residues. Germline V gene sequence: CDR1 MNHEY, CDR2 SMNVEV (reference sequence). For the CDR3, the DNA is TGTGCCAGCAGCCCGGGACTAGCGGGAGGGTTATCCTACAATGAGCAGTTCTTC. Encoded protein: CASSPGLAGGLSYNEQFF.

This clone was detected only once. The chain carries TRBV27 and TRBJ1-5, with D uncertain. Germline CDR1 reads MNHEY; CDR2 reads SMNVEV (reference sequence). The CDR3 has 15 residues. V was trimmed by 5 bases and J by 3 bases, leaving 14 bases between them. The CDR3 protein is CASSRWTADNQPQHF. The CDR3, as DNA: TGTGCCAGCAGTCGATGGACTGCTGACAATCAGCCCCAGCATTTT.

The count of this clone is one. The chain combines TRBV24-1 with TRBJ2-7; 12 bases are shared with TRBD2. CDR3 size: 15 residues. Germline V gives CDR1 KGHDR, CDR2 SFDVKD. The trim removed 7 bases at V and 0 bases at J, leaving 3 bases unmatched. The CDR3 sequence is CATRGLAGSSYEQYF. CDR3 coding DNA: TGTGCCACCAGGGGACTAGCGGGTAGCTCCTACGAGCAGTACTTC.